Listed below are T cell receptor beta chains from one sample, sequenced in a study of cytomegalovirus exposure and HLA in healthy donors. Generated by immunoSEQ multiplex PCR, the TCRdb table keeps only in-frame clones and is missing some. This table has fewer than 300,000 clones, 86% appearing once. Material: PBMCs. These receptors came from a man in his forties or fifties in good health and CMV-seropositive. Both conserved end residues are part of each CDR3. D genes are given only for firm matches. Clone size is stated in some rows and not others, as once, few, many or a class when expanded.

TRBV11-2	TRBD1	TRBJ1-4	-	TGTGCCAGCAGCAGAATCGGGACAGGGGATCGAAAACTGTTTTTT	CASSRIGTGDRKLFF
TRBV27	-	TRBJ1-2	-	TGTGCCAGCAGTTTTTCGCGGGGCCTCTATGGCTACACCTTC	CASSFSRGLYGYTF
TRBV7-2	-	TRBJ2-5	-	TGTGCCAGCAGCTTAGTTGCTAGCCAAGAGACCCAGTACTTC	CASSLVASQETQYF
TRBV6-1	TRBD1	TRBJ2-2	-	TGTGCCAGCAGTGTTCTGGACAGGCCCACCGGGGAGCTGTTTTTT	CASSVLDRPTGELFF
TRBV13	TRBD1	TRBJ2-7	-	TGTGCCAGCAGCCCGTCCCGGGACAGGGGTCACGAGCAGTACTTC	CASSPSRDRGHEQYF
TRBV7-7	-	TRBJ2-1	-	TGTGCTAGCAGCTTAGGCCTCCGGGGCGCGGGGGAGCAGTTCTTC	CASSLGLRGAGEQFF
TRBV29-1	-	TRBJ2-7	-	TGCAGCGTCGTCCCCGGGGACTCCTACGAGCAGTACTTC	CSVVPGDSYEQYF
TRBV9	TRBD1	TRBJ1-4	-	TGTGCCAGCAGCGAGGGGGCTAAAAATGAAAAACTGTTTTTT	CASSEGAKNEKLFF
TRBV15	-	TRBJ2-7	-	TGTGCCACCAGCAGAGACCACCCCGGGACACCCACCGACGAGCAGTACTTC	CATSRDHPGTPTDEQYF
TRBV7-9	-	TRBJ2-5	-	TGTTCCAGCAGCCAGGGGGAACTAGCTTTGGAGACCCAGTACTTC	CSSSQGELALETQYF
TRBV5-6	-	TRBJ1-2	-	TGTGCCAGCAGCTTGTTGGTAGGCTCAAGGGGTGGCTACACCTTC	CASSLLVGSRGGYTF
TRBV18	TRBD1	TRBJ2-2	-	TGTGCCAGCTCAGAAGGACAGGTGTCCGGGGAGCTGTTTTTT	CASSEGQVSGELFF
TRBV5-1	-	TRBJ2-7	-	TGCGCCAGCAGCTTCGCAGGGGTAAACTACGAGCAGTACTTC	CASSFAGVNYEQYF
TRBV4-2	-	TRBJ2-3	-	TGTGCCAGCAGCCAAGAGCCGGGCACAGATACGCAGTATTTT	CASSQEPGTDTQYF
TRBV18	TRBD1	TRBJ1-1	-	TGTGCCAGCTCACCAATAACAGGGGACACTGAAGCTTTCTTT	CASSPITGDTEAFF
TRBV19	TRBD1	TRBJ2-6	once	TGTGCCAGTAGCTTCCCTACAGGGGAGGCCAACGTCCTGACTTTC	CASSFPTGEANVLTF
TRBV19	-	TRBJ1-2	-	TGTGCCAGTAGTATGGGCGCGGGGTACGGCTACACCTTC	CASSMGAGYGYTF
TRBV2	TRBD1	TRBJ1-1	-	TGTGCCAGCAAAAGAGGACAGGGTACAAACACTGAAGCTTTCTTT	CASKRGQGTNTEAFF
TRBV4-3	TRBD2	TRBJ2-1	-	TGCGCCAGCAGCCAAGATACGCTAGCGGGATACAATGAGCAGTTCTTC	CASSQDTLAGYNEQFF
TRBV21-1	-	TRBJ2-3	-	TGTGCCAGCAGCAAAGTTGGTTGGGAGGGTTGCCTAGCGGGCACAGATACGCAGTATTTT	CASSKVGWEGCLAGTDTQYF
TRBV19	TRBD1	TRBJ1-1	-	TGTGCCAGTAGGGGGACAGGCGAGATGAACACTGAAGCTTTCTTT	CASRGTGEMNTEAFF
TRBV27	-	TRBJ2-7	-	TGTGCCAGCAGTCTATTAACTAGCAGCCCCTACGAGCAGTACTTC	CASSLLTSSPYEQYF
TRBV28	TRBD2	TRBJ2-1	-	TGTGCCAGCAGTTATAGAGCGGGAGGCGACAATGAGCAGTTCTTC	CASSYRAGGDNEQFF